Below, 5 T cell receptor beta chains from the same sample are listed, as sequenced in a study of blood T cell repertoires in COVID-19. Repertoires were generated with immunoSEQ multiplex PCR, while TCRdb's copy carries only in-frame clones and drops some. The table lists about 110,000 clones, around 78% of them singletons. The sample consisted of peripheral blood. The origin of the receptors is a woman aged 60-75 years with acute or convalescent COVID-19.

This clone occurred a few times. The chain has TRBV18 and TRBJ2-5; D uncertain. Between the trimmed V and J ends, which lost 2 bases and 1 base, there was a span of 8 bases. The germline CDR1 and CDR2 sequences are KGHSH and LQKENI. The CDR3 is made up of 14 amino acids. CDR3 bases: TGTGCCAGCTCACCAGAGACAACCCAAGAGACCCAGTACTTC. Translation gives CASSPETTQETQYF.

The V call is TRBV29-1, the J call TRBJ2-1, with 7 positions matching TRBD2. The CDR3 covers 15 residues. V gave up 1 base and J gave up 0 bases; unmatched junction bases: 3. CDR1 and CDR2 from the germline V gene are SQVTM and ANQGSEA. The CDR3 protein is CSVEVRGSSYNEQFF. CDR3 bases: TGCAGCGTTGAAGTACGCGGGAGCTCCTACAATGAGCAGTTCTTC.

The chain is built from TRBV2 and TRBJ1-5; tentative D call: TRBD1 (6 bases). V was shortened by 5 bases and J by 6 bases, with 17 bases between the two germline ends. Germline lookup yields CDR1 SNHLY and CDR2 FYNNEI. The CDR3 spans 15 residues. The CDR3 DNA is TGTGCCAGCAGTCTAGACAGGCTCCAGGCTCAGCCCCAGCATTTT. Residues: CASSLDRLQAQPQHF.

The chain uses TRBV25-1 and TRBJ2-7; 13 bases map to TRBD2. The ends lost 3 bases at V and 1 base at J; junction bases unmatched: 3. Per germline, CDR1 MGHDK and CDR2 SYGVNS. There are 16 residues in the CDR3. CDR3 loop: CASSDQTSGRSYEQYF. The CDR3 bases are TGTGCCAGCAGTGACCAGACTAGCGGGAGGTCCTACGAGCAGTACTTC.

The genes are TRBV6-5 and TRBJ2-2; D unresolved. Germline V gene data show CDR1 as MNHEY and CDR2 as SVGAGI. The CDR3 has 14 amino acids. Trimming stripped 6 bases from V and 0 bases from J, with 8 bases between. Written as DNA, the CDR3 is TGTGCCAGCAGGCTATCCTCGAACACCGGGGAGCTGTTTTTT. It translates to CASRLSSNTGELFF.